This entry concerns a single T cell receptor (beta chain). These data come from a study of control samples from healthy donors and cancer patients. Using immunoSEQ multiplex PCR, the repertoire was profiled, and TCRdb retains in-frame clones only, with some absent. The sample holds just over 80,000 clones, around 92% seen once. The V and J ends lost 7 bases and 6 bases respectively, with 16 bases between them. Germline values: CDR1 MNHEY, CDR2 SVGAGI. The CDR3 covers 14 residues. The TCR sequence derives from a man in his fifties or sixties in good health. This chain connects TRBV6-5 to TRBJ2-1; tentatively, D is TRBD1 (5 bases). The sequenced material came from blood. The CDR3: CASKKGHASNEQFF. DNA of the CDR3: TGTGCCAGCAAGAAGGGGCACGCGTCCAATGAGCAGTTCTTC.